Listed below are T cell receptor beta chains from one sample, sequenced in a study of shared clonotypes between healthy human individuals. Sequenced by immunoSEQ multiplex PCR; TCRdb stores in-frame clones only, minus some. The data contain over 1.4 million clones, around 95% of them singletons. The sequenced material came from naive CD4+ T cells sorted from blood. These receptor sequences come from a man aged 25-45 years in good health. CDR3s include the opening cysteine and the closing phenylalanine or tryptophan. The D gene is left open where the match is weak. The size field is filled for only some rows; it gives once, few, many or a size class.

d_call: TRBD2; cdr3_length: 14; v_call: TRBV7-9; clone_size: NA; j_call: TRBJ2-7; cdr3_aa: CASSHDSGSYEQYF; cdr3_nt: TGTGCCAGCAGCCACGATAGCGGGTCCTACGAGCAGTACTTC
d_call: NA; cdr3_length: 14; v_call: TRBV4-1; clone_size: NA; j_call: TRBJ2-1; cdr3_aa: CASSQVGVAGEQFF; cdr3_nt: TGCGCCAGCAGCCAAGTAGGGGTAGCTGGCGAGCAGTTCTTC
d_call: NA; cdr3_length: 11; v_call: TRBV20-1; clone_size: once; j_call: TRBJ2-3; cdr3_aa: CSAEGTDTQYF; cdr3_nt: TGCAGTGCCGAAGGGACAGATACGCAGTATTTT
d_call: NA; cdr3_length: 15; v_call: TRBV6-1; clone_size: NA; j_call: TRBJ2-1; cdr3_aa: CASSEGSLPSLEQFF; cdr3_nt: TGTGCCAGCAGCGAAGGGTCCCTTCCCTCCCTTGAGCAGTTCTTC
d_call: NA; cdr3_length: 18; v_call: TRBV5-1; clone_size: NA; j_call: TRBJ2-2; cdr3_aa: CASSLDYRTVLNTGELFF; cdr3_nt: TGCGCCAGCAGCTTGGATTACCGGACGGTCCTGAACACCGGGGAGCTGTTTTTT
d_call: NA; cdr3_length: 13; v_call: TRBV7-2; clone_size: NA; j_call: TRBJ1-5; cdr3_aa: CASSLTANQPQHF; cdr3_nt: TGTGCCAGCAGCTTAACGGCCAATCAGCCCCAGCACTTT
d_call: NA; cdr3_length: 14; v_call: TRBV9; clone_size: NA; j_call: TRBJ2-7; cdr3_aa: CASSVESGPYEQYF; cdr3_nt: TGTGCCAGCAGCGTAGAGTCAGGCCCCTACGAGCAGTACTTC
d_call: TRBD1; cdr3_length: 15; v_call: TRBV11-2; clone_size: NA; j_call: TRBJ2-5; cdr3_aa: CASSYRPGTGSGTYF; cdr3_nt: TGTGCCAGCAGCTACCGTCCCGGGACAGGGTCGGGGACTTACTTC
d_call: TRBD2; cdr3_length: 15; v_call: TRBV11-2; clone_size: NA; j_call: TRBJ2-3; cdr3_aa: CASSLIAGVTDTQYF; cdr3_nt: TGTGCCAGCAGCTTAATTGCGGGAGTGACAGATACGCAGTATTTT
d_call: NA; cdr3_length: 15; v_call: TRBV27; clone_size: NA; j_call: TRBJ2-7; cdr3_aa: CASSPWGVDRHEQYF; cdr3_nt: TGTGCCAGCAGCCCTTGGGGGGTGGATCGGCACGAGCAGTACTTC
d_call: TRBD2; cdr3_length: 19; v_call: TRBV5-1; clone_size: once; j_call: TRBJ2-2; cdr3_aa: CASSSPGLAGGPTTGELFF; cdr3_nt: TGCGCCAGCAGCTCCCCGGGACTAGCGGGAGGGCCCACCACCGGGGAGCTGTTTTTT
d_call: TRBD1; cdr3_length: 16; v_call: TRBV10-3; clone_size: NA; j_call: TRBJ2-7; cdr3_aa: CAISEPTRQGAREQYF; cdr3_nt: TGTGCCATCAGTGAGCCCACCCGACAGGGGGCGCGCGAGCAGTACTTC
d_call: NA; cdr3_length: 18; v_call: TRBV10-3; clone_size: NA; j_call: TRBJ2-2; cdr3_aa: CAISRTPGTVANTGELFF; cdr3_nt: TGTGCCATCAGTCGAACGCCAGGGACCGTAGCGAACACCGGGGAGCTGTTTTTT
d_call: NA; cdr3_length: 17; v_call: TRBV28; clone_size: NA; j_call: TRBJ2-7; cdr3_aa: CASTLGGWGRSSYEQYF; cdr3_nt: TGTGCCAGCACCTTAGGGGGGTGGGGGAGGAGCTCCTACGAGCAGTACTTC
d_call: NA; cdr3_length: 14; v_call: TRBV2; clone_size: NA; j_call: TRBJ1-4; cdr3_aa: CASSDLGIGEKLFF; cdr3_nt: TGTGCCAGCAGTGATTTGGGTATTGGAGAAAAACTGTTTTTT
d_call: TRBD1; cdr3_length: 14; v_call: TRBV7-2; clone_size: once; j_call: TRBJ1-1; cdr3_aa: CASSWGQGNTEAFF; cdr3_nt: TGTGCCAGCAGCTGGGGACAGGGGAACACTGAAGCTTTCTTT
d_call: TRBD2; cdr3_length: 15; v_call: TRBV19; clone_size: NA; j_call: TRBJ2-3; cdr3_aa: CASSIDRDYTDTQYF; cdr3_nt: TGTGCCAGTAGTATAGATCGGGACTACACAGATACGCAGTATTTT
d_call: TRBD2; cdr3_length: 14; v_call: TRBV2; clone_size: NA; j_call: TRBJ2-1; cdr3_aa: CASSGLAYTNEQFF; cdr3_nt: TGTGCCAGCAGTGGACTAGCGTACACCAATGAGCAGTTCTTC
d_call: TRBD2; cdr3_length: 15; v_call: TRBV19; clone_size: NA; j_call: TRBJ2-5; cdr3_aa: CASSTSGRAQETQYF; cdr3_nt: TGTGCCAGTAGTACCAGCGGGAGGGCCCAAGAGACCCAGTACTTC
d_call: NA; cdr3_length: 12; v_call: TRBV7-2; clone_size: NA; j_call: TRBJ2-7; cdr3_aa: CASSLARYEQYF; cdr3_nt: TGTGCCAGCAGCCTCGCCCGCTACGAGCAGTACTTC
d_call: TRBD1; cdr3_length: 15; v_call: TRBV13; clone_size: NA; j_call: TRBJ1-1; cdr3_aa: CASSPRTGGRTEAFF; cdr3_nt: TGTGCCAGCAGCCCCCGGACAGGGGGTAGGACTGAAGCTTTCTTT
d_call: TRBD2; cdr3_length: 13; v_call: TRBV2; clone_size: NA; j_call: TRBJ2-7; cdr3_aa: CASSLAVSYEQYF; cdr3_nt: TGTGCCAGTAGTCTAGCGGTATCCTACGAGCAGTACTTC
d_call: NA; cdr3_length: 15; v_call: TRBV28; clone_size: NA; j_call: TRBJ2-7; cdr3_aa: CASSQQAPSSYEQYF; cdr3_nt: TGTGCCAGCAGCCAACAGGCCCCCAGCTCCTACGAGCAGTACTTC
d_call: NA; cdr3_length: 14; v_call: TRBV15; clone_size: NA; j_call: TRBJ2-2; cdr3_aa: CATSRDLVAGELFF; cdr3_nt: TGTGCCACCAGCAGAGATCTCGTTGCCGGGGAGCTGTTTTTT
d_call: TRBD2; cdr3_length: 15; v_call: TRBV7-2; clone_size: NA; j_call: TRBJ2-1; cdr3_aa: CASSFRTSLPGEQFF; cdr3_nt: TGTGCCAGCAGCTTTAGGACTAGCCTCCCGGGTGAGCAGTTCTTC
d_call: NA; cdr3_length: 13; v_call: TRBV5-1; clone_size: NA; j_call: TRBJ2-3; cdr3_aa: CASSSQGADTQYF; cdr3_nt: TGCGCCAGCAGCTCACAGGGAGCAGATACGCAGTATTTT
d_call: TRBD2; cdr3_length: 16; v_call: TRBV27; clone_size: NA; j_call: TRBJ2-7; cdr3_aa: CASSSFGAGPTYEQYF; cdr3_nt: TGTGCCAGCAGTTCTTTTGGAGCGGGACCGACCTACGAGCAGTACTTC
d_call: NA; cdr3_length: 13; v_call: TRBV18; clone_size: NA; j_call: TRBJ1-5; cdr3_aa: CASSPASNQPQHF; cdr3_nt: TGTGCCAGCTCACCAGCGAGCAATCAGCCCCAGCATTTT
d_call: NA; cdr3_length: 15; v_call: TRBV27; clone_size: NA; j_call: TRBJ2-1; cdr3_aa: CASTRTRVSYNEQFF; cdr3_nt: TGTGCCAGCACTAGGACGCGTGTCTCCTACAATGAGCAGTTCTTC
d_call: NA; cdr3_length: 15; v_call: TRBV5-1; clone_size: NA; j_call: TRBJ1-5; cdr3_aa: CASSLLAGGNQPQHF; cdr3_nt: TGCGCCAGCAGCTTGCTGGCAGGCGGCAATCAGCCCCAGCATTTT
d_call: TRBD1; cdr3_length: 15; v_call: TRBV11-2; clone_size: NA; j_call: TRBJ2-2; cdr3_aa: CASSRIRQGTGELFF; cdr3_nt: TGTGCCAGCAGCCGAATTAGACAGGGCACCGGGGAGCTGTTTTTT
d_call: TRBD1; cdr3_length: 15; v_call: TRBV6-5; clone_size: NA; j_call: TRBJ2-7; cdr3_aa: CASSSIQGASYEQYF; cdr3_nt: TGTGCCAGCAGTTCGATCCAGGGGGCCTCCTACGAGCAGTACTTC
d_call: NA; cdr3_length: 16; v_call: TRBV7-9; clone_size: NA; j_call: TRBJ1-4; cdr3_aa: CASSLATGLGNEKLFF; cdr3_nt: TGTGCCAGCAGCTTAGCTACGGGATTGGGTAATGAAAAACTGTTTTTT
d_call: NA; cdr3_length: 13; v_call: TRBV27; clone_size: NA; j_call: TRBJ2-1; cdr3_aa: CASSPYPHNEQFF; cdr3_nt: TGTGCCAGCAGCCCTTACCCTCACAATGAGCAGTTCTTC
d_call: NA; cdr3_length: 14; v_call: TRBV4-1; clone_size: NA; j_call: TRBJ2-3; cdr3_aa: CASSQHSPGDTQYF; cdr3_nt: TGCGCCAGCAGCCAACATTCTCCAGGGGATACGCAGTATTTT
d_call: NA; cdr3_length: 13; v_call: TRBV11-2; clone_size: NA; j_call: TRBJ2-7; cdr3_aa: CASSLYRTYEQYF; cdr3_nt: TGTGCCAGCAGCTTGTACAGGACATACGAGCAGTACTTC
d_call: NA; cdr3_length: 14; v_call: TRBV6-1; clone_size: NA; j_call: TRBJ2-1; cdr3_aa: CASSEARVVGEQFF; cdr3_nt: TGTGCCAGCAGTGAAGCGCGGGTGGTCGGTGAGCAGTTCTTC